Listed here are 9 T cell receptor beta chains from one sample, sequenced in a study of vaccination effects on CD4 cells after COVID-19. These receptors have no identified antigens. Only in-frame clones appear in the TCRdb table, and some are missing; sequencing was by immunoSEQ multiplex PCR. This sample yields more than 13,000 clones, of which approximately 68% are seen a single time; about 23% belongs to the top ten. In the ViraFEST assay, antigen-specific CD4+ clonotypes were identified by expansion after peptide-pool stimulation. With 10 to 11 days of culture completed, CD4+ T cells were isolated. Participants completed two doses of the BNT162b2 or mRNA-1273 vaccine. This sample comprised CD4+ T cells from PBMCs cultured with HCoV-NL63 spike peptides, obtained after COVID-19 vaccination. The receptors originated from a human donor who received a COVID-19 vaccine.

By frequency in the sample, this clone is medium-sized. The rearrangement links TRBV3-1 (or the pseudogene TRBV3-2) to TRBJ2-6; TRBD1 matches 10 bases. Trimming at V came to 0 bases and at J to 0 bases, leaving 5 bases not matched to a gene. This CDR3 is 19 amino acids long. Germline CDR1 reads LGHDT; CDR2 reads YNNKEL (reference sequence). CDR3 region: CASSQDLGTGVSGANVLTF. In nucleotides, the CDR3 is TGTGCCAGCAGCCAAGATCTGGGGACAGGGGTCTCTGGGGCCAACGTCCTGACTTTC.

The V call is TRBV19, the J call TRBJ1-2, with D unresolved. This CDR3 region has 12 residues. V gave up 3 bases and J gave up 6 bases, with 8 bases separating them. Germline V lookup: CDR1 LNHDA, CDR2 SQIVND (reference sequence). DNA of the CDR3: TGTGCCAGTAGTATCGAAGGGCATGGCTACACCTTC. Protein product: CASSIEGHGYTF.

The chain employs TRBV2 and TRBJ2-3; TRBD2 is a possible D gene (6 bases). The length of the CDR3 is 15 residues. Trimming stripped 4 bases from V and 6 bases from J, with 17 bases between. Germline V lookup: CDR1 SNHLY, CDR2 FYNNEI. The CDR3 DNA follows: TGTGCCAGCAGTGTAGGGCGGGGTGGGTCGGATACGCAGTATTTT. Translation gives CASSVGRGGSDTQYF.

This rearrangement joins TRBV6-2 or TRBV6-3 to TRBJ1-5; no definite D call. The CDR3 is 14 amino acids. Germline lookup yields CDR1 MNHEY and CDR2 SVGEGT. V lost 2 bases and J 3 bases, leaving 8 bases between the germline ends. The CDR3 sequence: CASSYGSYNQPQHF. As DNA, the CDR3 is TGTGCCAGCAGTTACGGTAGCTACAATCAGCCCCAGCATTTT.

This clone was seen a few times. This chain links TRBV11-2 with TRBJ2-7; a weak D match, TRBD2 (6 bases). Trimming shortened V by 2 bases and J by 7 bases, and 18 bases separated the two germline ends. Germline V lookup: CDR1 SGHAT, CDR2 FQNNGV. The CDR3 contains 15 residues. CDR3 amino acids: CASSLSGHLRGEQYF. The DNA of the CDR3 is TGTGCCAGCAGCTTATCCGGACATCTACGGGGGGAGCAGTACTTC. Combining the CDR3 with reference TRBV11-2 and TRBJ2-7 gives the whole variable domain EAGVAQSPRYKIIEKRQSVAFWCNPISGHATLYWYQQILGQGPKLLIQFQNNGVVDDSQLPKDRFSAERLKGVDSTLKIQPAKLEDSAVYLCASSLSGHLRGEQYFGPGTRLTVT.

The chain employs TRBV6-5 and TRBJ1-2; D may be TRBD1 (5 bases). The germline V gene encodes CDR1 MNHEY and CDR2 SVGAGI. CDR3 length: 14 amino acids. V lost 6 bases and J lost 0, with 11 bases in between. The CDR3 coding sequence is TGTGCCAGCAGGGGCGGGACGCCTAACTATGGCTACACCTTC. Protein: CASRGGTPNYGYTF.

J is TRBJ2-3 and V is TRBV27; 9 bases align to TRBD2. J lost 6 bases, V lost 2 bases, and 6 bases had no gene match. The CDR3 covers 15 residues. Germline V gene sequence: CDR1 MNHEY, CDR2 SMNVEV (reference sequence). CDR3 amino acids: CASSLQGGRADTQYF. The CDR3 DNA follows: TGTGCCAGCAGTTTACAGGGCGGGAGGGCGGATACGCAGTATTTT.

The CDR3 protein is CATSRGQGSYNEQFF. The CDR3 nucleotides are TGTGCCACCAGCAGAGGACAGGGGTCCTACAATGAGCAGTTCTTC. The chain employs TRBV15 and TRBJ2-1; 8 bases align to TRBD1. V was pared by 1 base and J by 1 base, with 0 bases of the junction left unmatched. Germline CDR1 is LNHNV and CDR2 is YYDKDF (reference sequence). The CDR3 length is 15 residues.

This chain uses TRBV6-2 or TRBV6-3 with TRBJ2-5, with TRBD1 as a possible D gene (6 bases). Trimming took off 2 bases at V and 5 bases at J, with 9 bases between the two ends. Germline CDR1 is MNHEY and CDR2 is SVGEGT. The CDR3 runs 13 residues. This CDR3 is CASSYPQGETQYF. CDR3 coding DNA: TGTGCCAGCAGTTACCCCCAGGGGGAGACCCAGTACTTC.